This note documents a single TCR beta chain sequence. Antigen: not known. Cells sorted by CD45RO/CCR7/CD25/CD127/CD95/CD27 comprised CD4+ naive, central memory, regulatory and stem cell-like memory cells. Expressed TCRB transcripts were sequenced after all isolated RNA was converted to cDNA. About 3.9 million reads on average were seen across naive, central memory and regulatory T cell samples. Sequencing used immunoSEQ multiplex PCR; TCRdb keeps in-frame clones, though not all of them. The table lists roughly 350,000 clones, 9.5% to 10% of them singletons. This sample is part of a study of beta chain features in type 1 diabetes. The study's findings and limits: In all four CD4+ subsets, TCRB CDR3 length was significantly, moderately reduced in type 1 diabetes. A possible short-template PCR bias applies equally to patients and controls. For type 1 diabetes patients, VDJ junctions showed fewer insertions and more deletions.

This TCR derives from a man aged 25 to 40 with type 1 diabetes. Sequences were obtained from central memory CD4+ T cells from blood.

The CDR3 protein is CASAGSGNQPQHF. CDR3 sequence (DNA): TGTGCCAGTGCAGGGTCCGGCAATCAGCCCCAGCATTTT. V usage is TRBV19 and J usage is TRBJ1-5, with a weak D call TRBD1 (5 bases). The CDR3 consists of 13 residues. Germline values: CDR1 LNHDA, CDR2 SQIVND (reference sequence). Deletions cut 8 bases from V and 2 bases from J, with 10 bases between. Variable domain in full (rest from reference TRBV19 and TRBJ1-5): DGGITQSPKYLFRKEGQNVTLSCEQNLNHDAMYWYRQDPGQGLRLIYYSQIVNDFQKGDIAEGYSVSREKKESFPLTVTSAQKNPTAFYLCASAGSGNQPQHFGDGTRLSIL.